What follows are 24 T cell receptor beta chains derived from one specimen sequenced in a study of regulatory T cells in long-lasting Graves disease. This sample's time point: persistent/refractory GD, antithyroid drugs over 5 years with positive TRAb. Scientists built the TCR library using RNA that was extracted from PBMCs. Construction of the TCR beta libraries employed iRepertoire HTBI primers in conjunction with Arm-PCR of CDR3 regions. TCRdb redid the calling of the multiplex PCR reads with MiXCR, one entry per CDR3 protein. The profile shows over 650,000 distinct CDR3 sequences, about 30% of them singletons. Sample: peripheral blood mononuclear cells (PBMCs), taken when the disease was refractory, from a patient treated with antithyroid drugs. The receptors here all came from a female donor with Graves disease.

The genes are TRBV25-1 and TRBJ2-2, with 7 bases that match TRBD2. Looked up from germline, CDR1 is MGHDK and CDR2 is SYGVNS. This CDR3 region has 15 residues. V lost 1 base and J lost 7; bases outside the gene matches: 6. DNA for the CDR3: TGTGCCAGCAGTGAATGGGGGGGGTTAAGCGGGGAGCTGTTTTTT. It encodes CASSEWGGLSGELFF. Together with reference TRBV25-1 and TRBJ2-2, the CDR3 gives the full variable domain: EADIYQTPRYLVIGTGKKITLECSQTMGHDKMYWYQQDPGMELHLIHYSYGVNSTEKGDLSSESTVSRIRTEHFPLTLESARPSHTSQYLCASSEWGGLSGELFFGEGSRLTVL.

J is TRBJ1-2 and V is TRBV20-1; the match to TRBD1 covers 8 bases. CDR1 is DFQATT and CDR2 is SNEGSKA in the germline V gene (reference sequence). V shed 0 bases and J 3 bases; nucleotides not matched to a gene: 9. This CDR3 comprises 16 residues. This CDR3 reads CSARDPTGGPYYGYTF. The CDR3 DNA follows: TGCAGTGCTAGAGATCCAACAGGGGGACCCTACTATGGCTACACCTTC.

This clonotype was picked up a small number of times. V gene TRBV2 combines with J gene TRBJ1-2; 7 positions agree with TRBD1. The length of the CDR3 is 16 residues. With V trimmed by 6 bases and J by 4 bases, 14 bases remained unmatched. Germline V gene sequence: CDR1 SNHLY, CDR2 FYNNEI. CDR3 sequence: CASSSTLRQGIYGYTF. The CDR3 DNA follows: TGTGCCAGCAGCTCCACCCTTCGACAGGGAATCTATGGCTACACCTTC. Using reference TRBV2 and TRBJ1-2 for the parts outside the CDR3, the full variable domain is EPEVTQTPSHQVTQMGQEVILRCVPISNHLYFYWYRQILGQKVEFLVSFYNNEISEKSEIFDDQFSVERPDGSNFTLKIRSTKLEDSAMYFCASSSTLRQGIYGYTFGSGTRLTVV.

This sequence joins TRBV6-1 and TRBJ2-7, with 9 bases matching TRBD2. Trimming took 7 bases from V and 4 from J; bases not matched to a gene: 11. The V gene's germline CDR1 is MNHNS and CDR2 SASEGT. The CDR3 covers 15 residues. The CDR3 nucleotides read TGTGCCAGCAATCCTGTTAGCGGGAGAGGGTACGAGCAGTACTTC. Translated: CASNPVSGRGYEQYF.

The chain joins TRBV10-3 to TRBJ1-1, with D hard to call. Germline CDR1 is ENHRY and CDR2 is SYGVKD. Between the trimmed V and J ends, which lost 2 bases and 1 base, there was a span of 11 bases. The CDR3 runs to 15 residues. CDR3 nucleotide sequence: TGTGCCATCAGTGAGCTGAAGGGCAGGAACACTGAAGCTTTCTTT. Encoded protein: CAISELKGRNTEAFF.

This clonotype was found a few times. The rearrangement links TRBV2 to TRBJ2-7; 10 bases are a match to TRBD2. The ends lost 7 bases at V and 0 bases at J; junction bases unmatched: 6. The V gene's germline CDR1 is SNHLY and CDR2 FYNNEI. This CDR3 comprises 15 residues. CDR3 nucleotides: TGTGCCAGCAAAACTAGCGGGGTACTCTCCTACGAGCAGTACTTC. Protein: CASKTSGVLSYEQYF.

The chain has TRBV5-1 and TRBJ2-7; 13 bases align to TRBD2. Per the germline V gene, CDR1 is SGHRS and CDR2 is YFSETQ. The V gene end was trimmed by 5 bases and the J gene end by 4 bases; junction bases not matched to a gene: 6. This CDR3 has 15 residues. CDR3: CASRPGLAGKYEQYF. As DNA, the CDR3 is TGCGCCAGCAGGCCGGGACTAGCGGGAAAATACGAGCAGTACTTC.

This sequence joins TRBV7-9 and TRBJ1-4; D might be TRBD1 (6 bases). V dropped 4 bases and J dropped 5 bases, with 14 bases sitting between them. Germline V CDR1 and CDR2: SEHNR, FQNEAQ (reference sequence). This CDR3 comprises 15 residues. In nucleotides, the CDR3 is TGTGCCAGCAGCTCCTACAGGGAGTCAAATGAAAAACTGTTTTTT. This codes for CASSSYRESNEKLFF.

This clonotype was counted a few times. V is TRBV2 and J is TRBJ2-7; no firm D call. From germline, CDR1 is SNHLY and CDR2 FYNNEI. The CDR3 consists of 14 residues. V was trimmed by 7 bases and J by 0 bases, leaving 13 bases between them. This chain's CDR3 is CASTKTALSYEQYF. The CDR3, as DNA: TGTGCCAGCACCAAGACTGCCCTCTCCTACGAGCAGTACTTC. Using reference TRBV2 and TRBJ2-7 for the parts outside the CDR3, the full variable domain is EPEVTQTPSHQVTQMGQEVILRCVPISNHLYFYWYRQILGQKVEFLVSFYNNEISEKSEIFDDQFSVERPDGSNFTLKIRSTKLEDSAMYFCASTKTALSYEQYFGPGTRLTVT.

This chain uses TRBV10-3 with TRBJ2-7; tentatively, D is TRBD2 (5 bases). The CDR3 runs 14 residues. Germline loops: CDR1 ENHRY, CDR2 SYGVKD. Trimming removed 5 bases from V and 2 bases from J, with 13 bases in between. The CDR3 DNA follows: TGTGCCATCAGTTCTAGCTCGAACCCCTACGAGCAGTACTTC. Its translation: CAISSSSNPYEQYF.

The V call is TRBV27, the J call TRBJ2-2; D is tentatively TRBD1 or TRBD2 (5 bases each). The ends were cut back, 5 bases at V and 6 bases at J, with 10 bases in the middle. Germline lookup yields CDR1 MNHEY and CDR2 SMNVEV (reference sequence). There are 13 residues in the CDR3. The CDR3 bases are TGTGCCAGCAGTGCCGGGACGCCCGGGGAGCTGTTTTTT. Its protein product is CASSAGTPGELFF.

This clonotype was counted many times. V gene TRBV28 combines with J gene TRBJ1-2; D gene unclear. V gave up 6 bases and J gave up 6 bases, with 11 bases separating them. Germline values: CDR1 MDHEN, CDR2 SYDVKM. This CDR3 spans 12 amino acids. CDR3 nucleotides: TGTGCCAGCAGCTTAGGAGGTCATGGCTACACCTTC. Translation gives CASSLGGHGYTF.

The CDR3 region is CASSVDGLSNQPQHF. CDR3 in DNA: TGTGCCAGCAGCGTAGATGGGTTGAGCAATCAGCCCCAGCATTTT. The chain joins TRBV9 to TRBJ1-5; D uncertain. Germline loops: CDR1 SGDLS, CDR2 YYNGEE. V lost 0 bases and J lost 1, with 8 bases in between. The CDR3 extends over 15 amino acids.

The chain couples TRBV6-1 to TRBJ2-7; weak D call: TRBD1 (5 bases). The CDR3 is made up of 12 amino acids. Germline CDR1 and CDR2: MNHNS and SASEGT. V was clipped by 2 bases and J by 7 bases, with 9 bases between them. The DNA of the CDR3 is TGTGCCAGCAGTGAAATGGGGCGGGAGCAGTACTTC. This translates into CASSEMGREQYF.

The table lists this clonotype with a few counts. V is TRBV2 and J is TRBJ1-5; possible D gene TRBD1, 6 bases. V was shortened by 6 bases and J by 4 bases, with 19 bases between the two germline ends. Looked up from germline, CDR1 is SNHLY and CDR2 is FYNNEI. This CDR3 region has 16 residues. CDR3 amino acids: CASSSEATGTNQPQHF. CDR3 nucleotide sequence: TGTGCCAGCAGCTCCGAAGCGACAGGTACTAATCAGCCCCAGCATTTT.

This clonotype was observed many times. The chain combines TRBV12-3 or TRBV12-4 with TRBJ2-6; unclear D gene. This CDR3 contains 17 residues. V lost 2 bases and J lost 4, with 15 bases in between. CDR3 bases: TGTGCCAGCAGTTTATGGGCTGGGGTAGGAGGGGCCAACGTCCTGACTTTC. It encodes CASSLWAGVGGANVLTF.

This clonotype came up a few times. V gene TRBV20-1 combines with J gene TRBJ2-7; 7 bases align to TRBD1. This CDR3 has 17 residues. Germline CDR1 reads DFQATT; CDR2 reads SNEGSKA (reference sequence). Trimming took 1 base from V and 3 from J; bases not matched to a gene: 15. The CDR3 here is CSARGNHRGPIYYEQYF. CDR3 coding DNA: TGCAGTGCTAGAGGAAATCACAGGGGCCCCATATACTACGAGCAGTACTTC.

This clonotype came up a few times. This chain joins TRBV3-1 and TRBJ2-7; D is perhaps TRBD2 (6 bases). Trimming took 3 bases from V and 6 from J, leaving 15 bases between them. From germline, CDR1 is LGHDT and CDR2 YNNKEL (reference sequence). The CDR3 sequence is 14 residues long. For the CDR3, the DNA is TGTGCCAGCAGCCAGGTCCGGGAGTCAGTCGAGCAGTACTTC. The encoded protein is CASSQVRESVEQYF.

J is TRBJ1-2 and V is TRBV24-1; the D gene is possibly TRBD1 (5 bases). The CDR3 is 17 amino acids. CDR1 KGHDR and CDR2 SFDVKD come from the germline V gene. V lost 4 bases and J 2 bases, leaving 19 bases between the germline ends. The CDR3 coding sequence is TGTGCCACCAGTGACCCACGCCGGCAGGGAGGGAACTATGGCTACACCTTC. Encoded protein: CATSDPRRQGGNYGYTF.

In this sample, this clonotype turned up a few times. The chain uses TRBV19 and TRBJ2-7, with D tentatively TRBD1 (6 bases). Trimming removed 4 bases at V and 2 bases at J, with 15 bases between. The CDR3 loop spans 15 amino acids. Germline values: CDR1 LNHDA, CDR2 SQIVND (reference sequence). The CDR3 region has the DNA TGTGCCAGTAGTAGAGCCGGGACACCAACCTACGAGCAGTACTTC. This encodes CASSRAGTPTYEQYF.

The chain combines TRBV28 with TRBJ1-3, with TRBD1 identical over 9 bases. Germline CDR1 is MDHEN and CDR2 is SYDVKM. With 5 bases clipped from V and 4 bases from J, the junction kept 9 bases outside the gene matches. This CDR3 region has 16 residues. The CDR3 DNA follows: TGTGCCAGCAGTCCTTTGACACAGGGGGCAGGAAACACCATATATTTT. Translated: CASSPLTQGAGNTIYF.

The V call is TRBV7-3, the J call TRBJ1-1, with TRBD1 matching 10 bases. The germline CDR1 and CDR2 sequences are SGHTA and FQGTGA. The CDR3 loop spans 14 amino acids. The trim removed 2 bases at V and 5 bases at J, leaving 2 bases unmatched. CDR3 region: CASSLQGQGTEAFF. The CDR3 nucleotides are TGTGCCAGCAGCTTACAGGGACAGGGGACTGAAGCTTTCTTT.

This clonotype was seen more than once but under ten times. This chain connects TRBV29-1 to TRBJ1-2; the match to TRBD1 covers 10 bases. CDR1 and CDR2 from the germline V gene are SQVTM and ANQGSEA. CDR3 length: 14 residues. The trim removed 8 bases at V and 4 bases at J, leaving 10 bases unmatched. The CDR3 DNA reads as TGCAGCTGCTTTCCGGGACAGGGGACCTATGGCTACACCTTC. Amino acid sequence: CSCFPGQGTYGYTF.

J is TRBJ2-2 and V is TRBV12-3 or TRBV12-4, with TRBD2 matching over 12 bases. Trimming took 7 bases from V and 5 from J; bases not matched to a gene: 17. This CDR3 region has 19 residues. In DNA, the CDR3 is TGTGCCAGCACCAATCCCTCAAGACTAGCGGGAGTGACAACCGGGGAGCTGTTTTTT. It codes for CASTNPSRLAGVTTGELFF.